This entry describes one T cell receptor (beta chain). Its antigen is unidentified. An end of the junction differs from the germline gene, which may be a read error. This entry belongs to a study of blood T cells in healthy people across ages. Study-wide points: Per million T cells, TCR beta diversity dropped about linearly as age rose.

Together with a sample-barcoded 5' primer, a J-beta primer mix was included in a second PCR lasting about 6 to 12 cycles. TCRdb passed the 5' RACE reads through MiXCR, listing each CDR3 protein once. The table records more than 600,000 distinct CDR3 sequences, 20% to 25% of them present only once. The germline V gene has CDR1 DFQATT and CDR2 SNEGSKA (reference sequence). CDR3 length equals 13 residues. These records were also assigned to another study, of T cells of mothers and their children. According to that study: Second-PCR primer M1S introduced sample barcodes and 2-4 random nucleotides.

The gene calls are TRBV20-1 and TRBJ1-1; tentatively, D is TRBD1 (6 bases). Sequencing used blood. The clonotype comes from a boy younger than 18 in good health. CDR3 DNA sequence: TGCAGTGCTAGAGAGGGGGGCAACACTGGAGCTTTCTTT. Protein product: CSAREGGNTGAFF.